Reported below is one TCR beta chain. What it binds is not known. The CDR3 runs 15 residues. CDR1 is SGDLS and CDR2 is YYNGEE in the germline V gene. The V gene end was trimmed by 3 bases and the J gene end by 8 bases; junction bases not matched to a gene: 5. The diagnoses drew upon clinical symptoms, serum thyroxine and TRAb, thyroid ultrasound and orbital computed tomography. The sample originates from a study of T cells in Graves' hyperthyroidism and ophthalmopathy. Study-level results: A model of 13 V-J pairs discriminated ophthalmopathy from stable hyperthyroidism.

There were TCR beta CDR3 regions amplified from RNA transcripts. The TCR CDR3 was amplified in a first-round RT-PCR using the HTBI primer set. TCRdb ran MiXCR on the multiplex PCR reads and lists one entry per CDR3 protein. The sample lists some 570,000 distinct CDR3 sequences, 11% to 15% occurring once. The TCR originated in a woman between 18 and 29 years old with Graves' ophthalmopathy. Sample: blood. The J gene is TRBJ2-1, the V gene TRBV9; 13 positions match TRBD2. CDR3 bases: TGTGCCAGCAGCGAGGGACTAGCGGGATTTGATGAGCAGTTCTTC. Protein product: CASSEGLAGFDEQFF.